These 2 T cell receptor beta chains originate from one sample sequenced in a study of blood T cell repertoires in COVID-19. The table came from immunoSEQ multiplex PCR; TCRdb's copy has only in-frame clones and leaves some out. Among hundreds of thousands of clones listed, approximately 89% were seen once. Sequenced material: peripheral blood. The receptors here all came from a woman aged 18-30 years who had recovered from COVID-19.

The chain has TRBV24-1 and TRBJ2-1; TRBD1 matches at 8 bases. Per germline, CDR1 KGHDR and CDR2 SFDVKD. With V trimmed by 4 bases and J by 8 bases, 12 bases remained unmatched. The CDR3 is made up of 16 amino acids. DNA for the CDR3: TGTGCCACCAGTGAGCTAGCCCGGACAGGGAAACATGAGCAGTTCTTC. Translated: CATSELARTGKHEQFF.

The chain combines TRBV5-8 with TRBJ2-3; 7 bases map to TRBD1. V shed 2 bases, J shed 3 bases, and the junction held 6 bases outside the gene matches. The CDR3 runs 15 residues. Germline loops: CDR1 SGHTS, CDR2 YDEGEE. In DNA form, the CDR3 reads TGTGCCAGCAGCTTCAGGGGGACGTGGACAGATACGCAGTATTTT. This sequence encodes CASSFRGTWTDTQYF.